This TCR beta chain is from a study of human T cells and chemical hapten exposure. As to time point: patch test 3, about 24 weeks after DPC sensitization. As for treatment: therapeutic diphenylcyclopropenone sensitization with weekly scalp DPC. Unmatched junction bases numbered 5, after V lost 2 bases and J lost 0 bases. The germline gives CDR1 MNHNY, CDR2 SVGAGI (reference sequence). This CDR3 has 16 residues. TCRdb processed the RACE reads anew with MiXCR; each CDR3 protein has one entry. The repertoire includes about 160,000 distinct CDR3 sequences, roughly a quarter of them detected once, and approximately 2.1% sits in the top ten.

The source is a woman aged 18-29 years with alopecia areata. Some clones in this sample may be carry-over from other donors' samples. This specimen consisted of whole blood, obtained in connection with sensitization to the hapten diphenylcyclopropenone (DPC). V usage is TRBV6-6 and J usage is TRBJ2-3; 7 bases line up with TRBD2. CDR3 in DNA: TGTGCCAGCAGTTACCCCCCTAGCGGAAGCACAGATACGCAGTATTTT. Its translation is CASSYPPSGSTDTQYF.